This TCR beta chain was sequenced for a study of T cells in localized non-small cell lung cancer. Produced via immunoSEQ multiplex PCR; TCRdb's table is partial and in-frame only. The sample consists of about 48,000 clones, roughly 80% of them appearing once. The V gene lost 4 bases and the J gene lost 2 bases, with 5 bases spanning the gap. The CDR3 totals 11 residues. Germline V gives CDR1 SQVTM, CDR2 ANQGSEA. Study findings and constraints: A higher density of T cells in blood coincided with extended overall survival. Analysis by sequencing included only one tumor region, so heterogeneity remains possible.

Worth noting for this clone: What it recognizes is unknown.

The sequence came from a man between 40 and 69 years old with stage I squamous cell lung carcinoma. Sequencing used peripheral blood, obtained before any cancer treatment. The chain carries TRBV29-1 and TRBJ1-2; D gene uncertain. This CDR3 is CSVVKNYGYTF. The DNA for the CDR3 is TGCAGCGTTGTGAAGAACTATGGCTACACCTTC.